The clone carrying this T cell receptor beta chain was picked up a small number of times. As yet, its antigen is unknown. CDR1 and CDR2 (germline): LNHDA, SQIVND (reference sequence). The CDR3 loop spans 15 amino acids. Trimming cost V 5 bases and J 5 bases; bases outside gene matches: 7. TCRdb's copy holds only in-frame clones and misses some; the assay was immunoSEQ multiplex PCR. The profile shows more than 75,000 clones, approximately 91% of them singletons. The record originates from a study of identifying expanded T cells in peripheral blood. Broader study findings: Technical replicates showed roughly 1.2 changed clones; two weeks roughly 18; four weeks 19.

The sample comprised blood. This receptor was obtained from a person aged 18 to 70 in good health. The gene calls are TRBV19 and TRBJ2-1; 9 positions agree with TRBD1. This CDR3 is CASSAGTGRHNEQFF. The CDR3 DNA is TGTGCCAGTAGTGCCGGGACAGGGAGACACAATGAGCAGTTCTTC.